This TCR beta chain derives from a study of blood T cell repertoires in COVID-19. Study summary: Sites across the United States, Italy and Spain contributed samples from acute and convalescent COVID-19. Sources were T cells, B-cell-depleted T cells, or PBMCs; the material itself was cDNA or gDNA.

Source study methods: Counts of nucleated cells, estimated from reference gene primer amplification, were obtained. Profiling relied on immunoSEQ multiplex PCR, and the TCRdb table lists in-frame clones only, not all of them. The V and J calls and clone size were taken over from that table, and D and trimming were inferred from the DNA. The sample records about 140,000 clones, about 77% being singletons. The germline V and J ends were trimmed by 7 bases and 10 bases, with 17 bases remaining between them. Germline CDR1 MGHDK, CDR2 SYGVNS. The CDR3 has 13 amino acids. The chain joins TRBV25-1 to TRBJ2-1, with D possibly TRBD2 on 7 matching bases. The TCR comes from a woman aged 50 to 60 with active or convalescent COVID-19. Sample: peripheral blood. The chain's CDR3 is CASTVRGGREQFF. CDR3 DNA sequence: TGTGCCAGCACAGTAAGGGGGGGACGGGAGCAGTTCTTC.